This is a list of T cell receptor beta chains from one sample in a study of post-analysis software for immune sequencing data. TCRdb itself ran the PCR reads through MiXCR, one entry per CDR3 protein. The table lists around 440,000 distinct CDR3 sequences, 40% to 55% of them singletons. Material for sequencing was blood. These receptor sequences come from a girl aged 5-17 years with multiple sclerosis. Both conserved end residues are part of each CDR3. D genes are given only for firm matches. Size values are once, few and many counts, or a class for expanded clones, and some rows have none.

J gene: TRBJ1-1; V gene: TRBV6-5; D gene: -; clone size: -; CDR3 DNA: TGTGCCAGCAGTTACTCGTACAGGGAGAACACTGAAGCTTTCTTT; CDR3 protein: CASSYSYRENTEAFF
J gene: TRBJ1-4; V gene: TRBV10-3; D gene: -; clone size: -; CDR3 DNA: TGTGCCATCAGTGAGCCAGGGAGGGAAAAACTGTTTTTT; CDR3 protein: CAISEPGREKLFF
J gene: TRBJ1-1; V gene: TRBV11-2; D gene: -; clone size: -; CDR3 DNA: TGTGCCAGCAGCTTAATCCATCGGTCCCCGAACACTGAAGCTTTCTTT; CDR3 protein: CASSLIHRSPNTEAFF
J gene: TRBJ2-1; V gene: TRBV7-9; D gene: TRBD1; clone size: once; CDR3 DNA: TGTGCCAGCAGCTTAGGCGGGACAGGGAAAGACAATGAGCAGTTCTTC; CDR3 protein: CASSLGGTGKDNEQFF
J gene: TRBJ2-1; V gene: TRBV27; D gene: TRBD1; clone size: -; CDR3 DNA: TGTGCCAGCAACAAGCACCAGGGCAGGGGGCATTACAATGAGCAGTTCTTC; CDR3 protein: CASNKHQGRGHYNEQFF
J gene: TRBJ1-1; V gene: TRBV27; D gene: TRBD1; clone size: -; CDR3 DNA: TGTGCCAGCAGTCGACCGGGACAGGGGAACACTGAGGCTTTCTTT; CDR3 protein: CASSRPGQGNTEAFF
J gene: TRBJ2-4; V gene: TRBV29-1; D gene: -; clone size: -; CDR3 DNA: TGCAGCGTTGCTTCCGCCAGGGACCACGAGCTGTACTTC; CDR3 protein: CSVASARDHELYF
J gene: TRBJ2-7; V gene: TRBV30; D gene: TRBD2; clone size: once; CDR3 DNA: TGTACCTGGAGTCCTCTTATGGCGGGAGGCTACGAGCAGTACTTC; CDR3 protein: CTWSPLMAGGYEQYF
J gene: TRBJ2-6; V gene: TRBV6-1; D gene: TRBD1; clone size: few; CDR3 DNA: TGTGCCAGCAGTCCATTCAGGGGGCGGCTTCTTGCTGGGGCCAACGTCCTGACTTTC; CDR3 protein: CASSPFRGRLLAGANVLTF
J gene: TRBJ2-1; V gene: TRBV12-3/TRBV12-4; D gene: -; clone size: -; CDR3 DNA: TGTGCCAGCAGCTTGGGGCGGACCGCCTACAATGAGCAGTTCTTC; CDR3 protein: CASSLGRTAYNEQFF
J gene: TRBJ2-1; V gene: TRBV5-1; D gene: TRBD1; clone size: -; CDR3 DNA: TGCGCCAGCACCTTGACAGGGGTGAGGTCTAATGAGCAGTTCTTC; CDR3 protein: CASTLTGVRSNEQFF
J gene: TRBJ2-1; V gene: TRBV7-9; D gene: TRBD2; clone size: -; CDR3 DNA: TGTGCCAGCAGCTGGATGATAGCGGGAGGCTCCTACAATGAGCAGTTCTTC; CDR3 protein: CASSWMIAGGSYNEQFF
J gene: TRBJ2-3; V gene: TRBV29-1; D gene: -; clone size: many; CDR3 DNA: TGCAGCGCTACCGTCGGGATCACAGATACGCAGTATTTT; CDR3 protein: CSATVGITDTQYF
J gene: TRBJ2-6; V gene: TRBV10-2; D gene: TRBD2; clone size: few; CDR3 DNA: TGCGCCAGCAGTGGACTAGCGGGAGTGTCGGCAGGGGCCAACGTCCTGACTTTC; CDR3 protein: CASSGLAGVSAGANVLTF
J gene: TRBJ2-1; V gene: TRBV28; D gene: -; clone size: once; CDR3 DNA: TGTGCCAGCAGCCGAGACAATGTGGAGGTTGATGAGCAGTTCTTC; CDR3 protein: CASSRDNVEVDEQFF
J gene: TRBJ2-1; V gene: TRBV7-6; D gene: -; clone size: -; CDR3 DNA: TGTGCCAGCAGCTTTCCCCCCATGGGGGAGAACAACGAGCAGTTCTTC; CDR3 protein: CASSFPPMGENNEQFF
J gene: TRBJ1-5; V gene: TRBV20-1; D gene: TRBD1; clone size: -; CDR3 DNA: TGCAGTGCTAGAGATGGGGGACAGGGTGAGGGCGGGTCGAATCAGCCCCAGCATTTT; CDR3 protein: CSARDGGQGEGGSNQPQHF
J gene: TRBJ1-1; V gene: TRBV20-1; D gene: -; clone size: few; CDR3 DNA: TGCAGTGCGGGAGGGCGGAACACTGAAGCTTTCTTT; CDR3 protein: CSAGGRNTEAFF
J gene: TRBJ2-3; V gene: TRBV4-3; D gene: TRBD2; clone size: -; CDR3 DNA: TGCGCCAGCAGCCAAGATGCGAGCGGGAGCATTCCAGATACGCAGTATTTT; CDR3 protein: CASSQDASGSIPDTQYF
J gene: TRBJ2-7; V gene: TRBV5-1; D gene: TRBD2; clone size: -; CDR3 DNA: TGCGCCAGCAGTCCCCGACTAGCGGGCCAAGGGGGCCACGAGCAGTACTTC; CDR3 protein: CASSPRLAGQGGHEQYF
J gene: TRBJ1-1; V gene: TRBV10-3; D gene: -; clone size: -; CDR3 DNA: TGTGCCATCAGTACCGACAGGAGTGGAGCTGAAGCTTTCTTT; CDR3 protein: CAISTDRSGAEAFF
J gene: TRBJ2-2; V gene: TRBV6-6; D gene: -; clone size: once; CDR3 DNA: TGTGCCAGCAGTTATGGGCCGGTGCGCGACACCGGGGAGCTGTTTTTT; CDR3 protein: CASSYGPVRDTGELFF
J gene: TRBJ2-1; V gene: TRBV20-1; D gene: TRBD2; clone size: -; CDR3 DNA: TGCAGTGCTAGTGGGCTAGCGGGAGGAGGGGGACCAAAAGGCAATGAGCAGTTCTTC; CDR3 protein: CSASGLAGGGGPKGNEQFF
J gene: TRBJ1-2; V gene: TRBV13; D gene: -; clone size: few; CDR3 DNA: TGTGCCAGCAGCGGCAGCAAGTTCTATGGCTACACCTTC; CDR3 protein: CASSGSKFYGYTF
J gene: TRBJ2-1; V gene: TRBV28; D gene: -; clone size: few; CDR3 DNA: TGTGCCAGCAGTTTAGAGGCGCGCGGGGAGCAGTTCTTC; CDR3 protein: CASSLEARGEQFF
J gene: TRBJ2-7; V gene: TRBV3-1; D gene: -; clone size: few; CDR3 DNA: TGTGCCAGCAGCCAAGATAGCGTCAGCTACGAGCAGTACTTC; CDR3 protein: CASSQDSVSYEQYF
J gene: TRBJ1-4; V gene: TRBV29-1; D gene: -; clone size: -; CDR3 DNA: TGCAGCGTTGTTGGGTTGACTGGTGAAAAACTGTTTTTT; CDR3 protein: CSVVGLTGEKLFF
J gene: TRBJ2-7; V gene: TRBV20-1; D gene: -; clone size: -; CDR3 DNA: TGCAGTGCTAGGGAGGCCGGCAGAGACTACGAGCAGTACTTC; CDR3 protein: CSAREAGRDYEQYF
J gene: TRBJ2-1; V gene: TRBV5-1; D gene: TRBD2; clone size: -; CDR3 DNA: TGCGCCAGCAGCCTGAGCGGGACTAGTTCAATCAATGAGCAGTTCTTC; CDR3 protein: CASSLSGTSSINEQFF
J gene: TRBJ2-7; V gene: TRBV10-3; D gene: -; clone size: few; CDR3 DNA: TGTGCCATCAGCGACATGGACTGGTACGGTACCTACGAGCAGTACTTC; CDR3 protein: CAISDMDWYGTYEQYF
J gene: TRBJ1-5; V gene: TRBV14; D gene: -; clone size: -; CDR3 DNA: TGTGCCAGCAGCCAAGCATCGACAGAATATAGCAATCAGCCCCAGCATTTT; CDR3 protein: CASSQASTEYSNQPQHF
J gene: TRBJ2-5; V gene: TRBV10-3; D gene: -; clone size: few; CDR3 DNA: TGTGCCATCAGTGACAGCATGGGGGAGACCCAGTACTTC; CDR3 protein: CAISDSMGETQYF
J gene: TRBJ2-7; V gene: TRBV7-9; D gene: -; clone size: few; CDR3 DNA: TGTGCCAGCACCTCGGGGGGCCTCACCATCTACGAGCAGTACTTC; CDR3 protein: CASTSGGLTIYEQYF
J gene: TRBJ2-1; V gene: TRBV5-1; D gene: -; clone size: -; CDR3 DNA: TGCGCCAGCAGCCTGAAAGACTACTACAATGAGCAGTTCTTC; CDR3 protein: CASSLKDYYNEQFF
J gene: TRBJ1-2; V gene: TRBV12-3/TRBV12-4; D gene: -; clone size: few; CDR3 DNA: TGTGCCAGCAGTTTATCCCCGACAGAGATCTTCTATGGCTACACCTTC; CDR3 protein: CASSLSPTEIFYGYTF
J gene: TRBJ1-6; V gene: TRBV20-1; D gene: -; clone size: -; CDR3 DNA: TGCAGTGCTAGAGATGTCGTGGATTCACCCCTCCACTTT; CDR3 protein: CSARDVVDSPLHF
J gene: TRBJ2-7; V gene: TRBV6-1; D gene: -; clone size: -; CDR3 DNA: TGTGCCAGCAGTGAAATGTTGACCTACGAGCAGTACTTC; CDR3 protein: CASSEMLTYEQYF
J gene: TRBJ1-2; V gene: TRBV29-1; D gene: TRBD1; clone size: -; CDR3 DNA: TGCAGCGTTGATGGGGACAGCCGCTATGGCTACACCTTC; CDR3 protein: CSVDGDSRYGYTF
J gene: TRBJ2-7; V gene: TRBV7-9; D gene: -; clone size: -; CDR3 DNA: TGTGCCAGCAGCTTAGCGGCAGGGTTCTCCTACGAGCAGTACTTC; CDR3 protein: CASSLAAGFSYEQYF
J gene: TRBJ2-1; V gene: TRBV20-1; D gene: -; clone size: -; CDR3 DNA: TGCAGTGCTGGTGTACTAGGACGCGACAATGAGCAGTTCTTC; CDR3 protein: CSAGVLGRDNEQFF
J gene: TRBJ2-7; V gene: TRBV4-1; D gene: -; clone size: -; CDR3 DNA: TGCGCCAGCAGCCAAGAACTCCTCTCGGGCTACGAGCAGTACTTC; CDR3 protein: CASSQELLSGYEQYF
J gene: TRBJ2-1; V gene: TRBV15; D gene: TRBD2; clone size: -; CDR3 DNA: TGTGCCACCAGCCCGACTAGCGGGAGCCGTGAGCAGTTCTTC; CDR3 protein: CATSPTSGSREQFF
J gene: TRBJ1-5; V gene: TRBV28; D gene: -; clone size: -; CDR3 DNA: TGTGCCAGCAGTAACAATCAGCCCCAGCATTTT; CDR3 protein: CASSNNQPQHF
J gene: TRBJ1-1; V gene: TRBV7-2; D gene: -; clone size: -; CDR3 DNA: TGTGCCAGCAGCTTAGATGCCACGGGAGCTTTCTTT; CDR3 protein: CASSLDATGAFF
J gene: TRBJ2-1; V gene: TRBV21-1; D gene: -; clone size: -; CDR3 DNA: TGTGCCAGCAGCAAAATGTATCCGACGAGAGCGGGGTTCGCTTGGAGTGGCAATGAGCAGTTCTTC; CDR3 protein: CASSKMYPTRAGFAWSGNEQFF
J gene: TRBJ2-7; V gene: TRBV5-1; D gene: -; clone size: -; CDR3 DNA: TGCGCCAGCAGCTTGGCGGCAGTCTCCTACGAGCAGTACTTC; CDR3 protein: CASSLAAVSYEQYF
J gene: TRBJ2-1; V gene: TRBV20-1; D gene: -; clone size: -; CDR3 DNA: TGCAGTGCTAGAGGGGGTAATGAGCAGTTCTTC; CDR3 protein: CSARGGNEQFF
J gene: TRBJ2-1; V gene: TRBV20-1; D gene: TRBD2; clone size: few; CDR3 DNA: TGCAGACTTCTAGCGGGAGCTTCTAATGAGCAGTTCTTC; CDR3 protein: CRLLAGASNEQFF
J gene: TRBJ2-5; V gene: TRBV6-1; D gene: TRBD2; clone size: -; CDR3 DNA: TGTGCCACTATGGACGTTGCGGGAGATGAGACCCAGTACTTC; CDR3 protein: CATMDVAGDETQYF
J gene: TRBJ1-1; V gene: TRBV15; D gene: -; clone size: -; CDR3 DNA: TGTGCCACCAGCAGGGCCCTGGGTAGGGACTTTAACACTGAAGCTTTCTTT; CDR3 protein: CATSRALGRDFNTEAFF
J gene: TRBJ2-7; V gene: TRBV21-1; D gene: -; clone size: few; CDR3 DNA: TGTGCCAGCAGCGTCCCGGTCGGGGACAGAGTCTACGAGCAGTACTTC; CDR3 protein: CASSVPVGDRVYEQYF
J gene: TRBJ2-5; V gene: TRBV5-1; D gene: -; clone size: -; CDR3 DNA: TGCGCCAGCAGTCTCCCAGCGAGGGATGAGCAGTACTTC; CDR3 protein: CASSLPARDEQYF
J gene: TRBJ1-1; V gene: TRBV4-3; D gene: -; clone size: -; CDR3 DNA: TGCGCCAGCAGCCAGGGGGGGCGCTTGGGCACTGAAGCTTTCTTT; CDR3 protein: CASSQGGRLGTEAFF
J gene: TRBJ2-7; V gene: TRBV15; D gene: TRBD2; clone size: -; CDR3 DNA: TGTGCCACCAGCACCCTACTAGCGGGAGTCTCCGAGCAGTACTTC; CDR3 protein: CATSTLLAGVSEQYF
J gene: TRBJ2-6; V gene: TRBV19; D gene: -; clone size: -; CDR3 DNA: TGTGCCAGTAGATCAAAAACGGGGAGAGGGGCCAACGTCCTGACTTTC; CDR3 protein: CASRSKTGRGANVLTF